Shown below are 21 T cell receptor beta chains from a single sample sequenced in a study of vaccination and CD4 T cells after COVID-19. Indicated treatment: approximately nine-day PBMC culture with coronavirus spike peptide pools or control peptides (ViraFEST assay). Antigens of these TCRs are unknown. Researchers used the Oncomine TCR Beta short-read assay to sequence DNA from cultured CD4+ T cells. TCRdb fed the PCR reads into MiXCR, producing one record per CDR3 protein. This sample has about 10,000 distinct CDR3 sequences, with 35% to 50% found just once. Sequenced: CD4+ T cells from blood, cultured in vitro. The receptors originated from a human donor who had recovered from COVID-19.

This chain joins TRBV11-3 and TRBJ2-7; the D gene is possibly TRBD2 (6 bases). V lost 1 base, J lost 2 bases, and 15 bases lay in between. Germline assignment: CDR1 SGHNT and CDR2 YENEEA. The CDR3 length is 16 residues. The CDR3 bases are TGTGCCAGCAGCTTAGGGATGGGGGGAGGACCCTACGAGCAGTACTTC. Translated, it gives CASSLGMGGGPYEQYF.

The chain links TRBV3-1 to TRBJ1-1; tentative D call: TRBD1 (5 bases). With 4 bases removed from V and 1 base from J, the gap between germline ends came to 13 bases. The CDR3 has 15 amino acids. CDR1 is LGHDT, CDR2 YNNKEL, per germline (reference sequence). The CDR3: CASSPGGRRNTEAFF. CDR3 sequence (DNA): TGTGCCAGCAGCCCCGGGGGACGGAGGAACACTGAAGCTTTCTTT.

V usage is TRBV30 and J usage is TRBJ2-1; tentative D call: TRBD2 (5 bases). Germline values: CDR1 GTSNPN, CDR2 SVGIG (reference sequence). There are 11 residues in the CDR3. Trimming removed 8 bases at V and 7 bases at J, with 12 bases between. As DNA, the CDR3 is TGTGCCAGGACTCAGCTAAATGAGCAGTTCTTC. Translation gives CARTQLNEQFF.

This clonotype was picked up a small number of times. This chain uses TRBV9 with TRBJ2-1; the D gene is possibly TRBD2 (6 bases). Trimming left V 3 bases short and J 7 bases short, with 17 bases between. The CDR3 consists of 15 residues. Germline assignment: CDR1 SGDLS and CDR2 YYNGEE. CDR3 region: CASSALAGPGNEQFF. DNA of the CDR3: TGTGCCAGCAGCGCCCTGGCGGGGCCGGGGAATGAGCAGTTCTTC.

This clonotype was picked up a small number of times. V usage is TRBV10-3 and J usage is TRBJ1-1; 7 bases agree with TRBD1. CDR3 length equals 14 residues. Trimming cost V 3 bases and J 7 bases; bases outside gene matches: 8. From germline, CDR1 is ENHRY and CDR2 SYGVKD. CDR3 sequence: CAISDAQGILEAFF. CDR3 DNA sequence: TGTGCCATCAGTGATGCACAGGGGATCCTTGAAGCTTTCTTT.

The chain is built from TRBV15 and TRBJ2-7; 7 bases align to TRBD1. The CDR3 is 13 residues long. The germline V gene encodes CDR1 LNHNV and CDR2 YYDKDF (reference sequence). V shed 2 bases and J 10 bases; nucleotides not matched to a gene: 8. The CDR3 reads CATSRQGVGAQYF. The DNA for the CDR3 is TGTGCCACCAGCAGACAGGGGGTTGGAGCTCAGTACTTC. The entire variable domain, with the rest obtained from reference TRBV15 and TRBJ2-7, is as follows: DAMVIQNPRYQVTQFGKPVTLSCSQTLNHNVMYWYQQKSSQAPKLLFHYYDKDFNNEADTPDNFQSRRPNTSFCFLDIRSPGLGDTAMYLCATSRQGVGAQYFGPGTRLTVT.

The chain has TRBV6-1 and TRBJ1-1; 10 nucleotides align to TRBD1. Unmatched junction bases numbered 7, after V lost 10 bases and J lost 2 bases. CDR3 length: 14 amino acids. Germline V gives CDR1 MNHNS, CDR2 SASEGT. The CDR3 reads CAMSGTGVNTEAFF. Here the CDR3 DNA reads TGTGCCATGTCCGGGACAGGGGTTAACACTGAAGCTTTCTTT.

The rearrangement uses TRBV20-1 and TRBJ2-2; 7 bases agree with TRBD2. Germline V gene lookup returns CDR1 DFQATT and CDR2 SNEGSKA (reference sequence). V was clipped by 1 base and J by 1 base; unmatched bases: 0. CDR3 size: 14 residues. CDR3 bases: TGCAGTGCTAGAGCGGGGGGGAACACCGGGGAGCTGTTTTTT. Translation gives CSARAGGNTGELFF.

This clonotype appeared a few times. The chain recombines TRBV30 with TRBJ1-2; D ambiguous. V was shortened by 3 bases and J by 0 bases, with 14 bases between the two germline ends. This CDR3 spans 15 amino acids. The germline CDR1 and CDR2 sequences are GTSNPN and SVGIG (reference sequence). The chain's CDR3 is CAWSHSVRANYGYTF. The CDR3 region has the DNA TGTGCCTGGAGCCACTCAGTCCGGGCTAACTATGGCTACACCTTC.

This clonotype was picked up a small number of times. The chain couples TRBV12-3 or TRBV12-4 to TRBJ1-2; no clear D. The CDR3 is made up of 13 amino acids. Trimming stripped 7 bases from V and 4 bases from J, with 13 bases between. CDR3 region: CASTPVRPYGYTF. The DNA of the CDR3 is TGTGCCAGCACCCCAGTTCGTCCCTATGGCTACACCTTC.

This clonotype was seen a few times. V and J are TRBV7-2 and TRBJ2-1, with D tentatively TRBD2 (5 bases). The CDR3 is 11 amino acids. Trimming cost V 5 bases and J 9 bases, with 8 bases left between them. Germline values: CDR1 SGHTA, CDR2 FQGNSA. DNA of the CDR3: TGTGCCAGCAGCGCCGGGGTTGAGCAGTTCTTC. Its translation: CASSAGVEQFF.

This clonotype was counted only a few times. The chain has TRBV10-3 and TRBJ2-3; 11 bases align to TRBD1. This CDR3 comprises 15 residues. With V trimmed by 6 bases and J by 3 bases, 5 bases remained unmatched. Per germline, CDR1 ENHRY and CDR2 SYGVKD. The CDR3, as DNA: TGTGCCATCAGCACGGGGACAGGGGGGACAGATACGCAGTATTTT. The encoded protein is CAISTGTGGTDTQYF.

The V and J genes are TRBV20-1 and TRBJ1-3; 8 nucleotides agree with TRBD1. Germline CDR1 and CDR2: DFQATT and SNEGSKA (reference sequence). CDR3 size: 14 residues. V shed 5 bases, J shed 4 bases, and the junction held 7 bases outside the gene matches. The CDR3 region is CSASQGAGGNTIYF. The CDR3 region has the DNA TGCAGTGCTTCTCAGGGGGCAGGAGGAAACACCATATATTTT.

This clonotype was seen a handful of times. This sequence joins TRBV19 and TRBJ1-1; 7 bases align to TRBD1. The CDR3 length is 18 residues. The germline V gene encodes CDR1 LNHDA and CDR2 SQIVND (reference sequence). The junction had 20 bases not matched to a gene; V was cut back by 7 bases and J by 3 bases. CDR3 sequence: CASTPGGTDSEGYTEAFF. In DNA, the CDR3 is TGTGCCAGTACTCCGGGAGGGACAGACTCCGAGGGGTACACTGAAGCTTTCTTT.

This clonotype was detected only a few times. The junction differs from germline at one of its ends, possibly a read error. V gene TRBV19 combines with J gene TRBJ2-2; 8 nucleotides align to TRBD1. The CDR3 is 14 amino acids. Germline V gene data show CDR1 as LNHDA and CDR2 as SQIVND (reference sequence). CDR3 protein: CATSGTGNTGELFF. The CDR3 DNA reads as TGTGCCACTAGTGGGACAGGGAACACCGGGGAGCTGTTTTTT.

CDR3 residues: CASSSGRDRGRQAEAFF. In DNA form, the CDR3 reads TGCGCCAGCAGTTCCGGCCGGGACAGGGGGCGACAGGCTGAAGCTTTCTTT. V and J are TRBV4-3 and TRBJ1-1; TRBD1 agrees at 12 bases. Looked up from germline, CDR1 is LGHNA and CDR2 is YSLEER. V lost 6 bases, J lost 6 bases, and 14 bases stayed unmatched. This CDR3 contains 17 residues.

The rearrangement links TRBV19 to TRBJ1-1; no definite D call. The CDR3 runs 14 residues. The germline gives CDR1 LNHDA, CDR2 SQIVND (reference sequence). V dropped 6 bases and J dropped 1 base, with 12 bases sitting between them. CDR3 amino acids: CASRPWARNTEAFF. In nucleotides, the CDR3 is TGTGCCAGTAGGCCTTGGGCTAGGAACACTGAAGCTTTCTTT.

This clonotype was seen a handful of times. The chain recombines TRBV4-1 with TRBJ2-2; 7 positions agree with TRBD2. Germline lookup yields CDR1 MGHRA and CDR2 YSYEKL. This CDR3 has 16 residues. V shed 1 base, J shed 4 bases, and the junction held 6 bases outside the gene matches. This chain's CDR3 is CASSQVGGWVTGELFF. Written as DNA, the CDR3 is TGCGCCAGCAGCCAAGTGGGGGGGTGGGTCACCGGGGAGCTGTTTTTT.

This clonotype was seen more than once but under ten times. The chain employs TRBV30 and TRBJ1-6, with a possible D match to TRBD1 (5 bases). Germline V gives CDR1 GTSNPN, CDR2 SVGIG (reference sequence). This CDR3 spans 14 amino acids. Deletions cut 1 base from V and 10 bases from J, with 14 bases between. Here the CDR3 DNA reads TGTGCCTGGAGTGCGGACATGGCAAGCTCACCCCTCCACTTT. Its translation: CAWSADMASSPLHF.

The chain is built from TRBV29-1 and TRBJ1-2, with a possible D match to TRBD1 (6 bases). The germline V gene has CDR1 SQVTM and CDR2 ANQGSEA. The CDR3 spans 14 residues. V was clipped by 7 bases and J by 12 bases, with 27 bases between them. This CDR3 reads CSGQIVQGPLEHTF. The DNA for the CDR3 is TGCAGCGGCCAGATCGTACAGGGCCCTTTGGAACACACCTTC.

This chain joins TRBV11-3 and TRBJ1-2; TRBD1 matches at 8 bases. The CDR3 length is 15 residues. Germline lookup yields CDR1 SGHNT and CDR2 YENEEA. Losses at the gene ends were 3 bases for V and 5 bases for J; bases not matched to a gene: 8. CDR3 DNA sequence: TGTGCCAGCAGCTTCTCGGCAGGGGGCGTTTATGGCTACACCTTC. This encodes CASSFSAGGVYGYTF.